Below, 19 T cell receptor beta chains from the same sample are listed, as sequenced in a study of T cell responses to AZD1222 COVID-19 vaccine. Here immunoSEQ multiplex PCR was the method, and the copy in TCRdb shows in-frame clones only, minus some. The sample has 110,000 to 150,000 clones, approximately 92% seen once. Here the sequenced sample was peripheral blood, taken 28 days after the second AZD1222 dose. These receptors all stem from an adult who received the AZD1222 COVID-19 vaccine.

The V and J genes are TRBV18 and TRBJ2-3; 10 bases are a match to TRBD1. This CDR3 contains 18 residues. From germline, CDR1 is KGHSH and CDR2 LQKENI. J lost 3 bases, V lost 1 base, and 10 bases had no gene match. The CDR3 protein is CASSPLPPRTGGTDTQYF. CDR3 nucleotide sequence: TGTGCCAGCTCACCACTGCCCCCAAGGACAGGGGGTACAGATACGCAGTATTTT.

This sequence joins TRBV19 and TRBJ2-2, with D perhaps assigned TRBD1 or TRBD2 (7 bases each). The CDR3 is 14 residues long. Germline assignment: CDR1 LNHDA and CDR2 SQIVND (reference sequence). Trimming pared 8 bases from V and 3 bases from J, leaving 13 bases between. The CDR3 here is CASGEGAYTGELFF. In DNA form, the CDR3 reads TGTGCCAGTGGGGAGGGGGCGTACACCGGGGAGCTGTTTTTT.

Concerning this clone: Other DNA sequences from this sample encode an identical CDR3 as well. The CDR3 loop is CAWSGGSSYNEQFF. The CDR3 bases are TGTGCCTGGAGTGGGGGAAGCTCCTACAATGAGCAGTTCTTC. The genes are TRBV30 and TRBJ2-1; D ambiguous. The V end was cut by 1 base, the J end by 0 bases, with 7 bases between. The CDR3 runs to 14 residues. Germline V gives CDR1 GTSNPN, CDR2 SVGIG (reference sequence). The full variable domain, completed using reference TRBV30 and TRBJ2-1, is SQTIHQWPATLVQPVGSPLSLECTVEGTSNPNLYWYRQAAGRGLQLLFYSVGIGQISSEVPQNLSASRPQDRQFILSSKKLLLSDSGFYLCAWSGGSSYNEQFFGPGTRLTVL.

The V call is TRBV5-6, the J call TRBJ2-5, with TRBD1 as a possible D gene (5 bases). Germline values: CDR1 SGHDT, CDR2 YYEEEE. The CDR3 sequence is 15 residues long. V was clipped by 4 bases and J by 2 bases, with 15 bases between them. The CDR3 reads CASSTVTDLQETQYF. DNA for the CDR3: TGTGCCAGCAGCACCGTGACAGACCTTCAAGAGACCCAGTACTTC.

This chain joins TRBV28 and TRBJ1-2; 8 bases agree with TRBD1. The CDR3 length is 14 residues. The V and J ends lost 5 bases and 6 bases, in that order; junction bases with no gene match: 8. Germline V gives CDR1 MDHEN, CDR2 SYDVKM. In DNA, the CDR3 is TGTGCCAGCAGTCCCTACAGGGGGATGGATGGCTACACCTTC. It codes for CASSPYRGMDGYTF.

The chain recombines TRBV27 with TRBJ1-5, with a weak D call TRBD1 (5 bases). Trimming removed 7 bases at V and 4 bases at J, with 14 bases between. Germline values: CDR1 MNHEY, CDR2 SMNVEV (reference sequence). There are 14 residues in the CDR3. CDR3 in amino acids: CASTPMGGNQPQHF. CDR3 sequence (DNA): TGTGCCAGCACCCCGATGGGGGGAAATCAGCCCCAGCATTTT.

The V and J genes are TRBV28 and TRBJ2-1; TRBD2 agrees at 8 bases. The CDR3 has 17 residues. Trimming at V came to 4 bases and at J to 4 bases, leaving 12 bases not matched to a gene. Germline-derived CDR1 and CDR2 are MDHEN and SYDVKM. The CDR3 DNA follows: TGTGCCAGCAGTTCCCCCCTCCGGGAGGGCCGGTACAATGAGCAGTTCTTC. Translated: CASSSPLREGRYNEQFF.

The chain joins TRBV7-8 to TRBJ2-1; D possibly corresponds to TRBD2 (5 bases). V gave up 7 bases and J gave up 2 bases, with 15 bases separating them. This CDR3 comprises 15 residues. CDR1 and CDR2 (germline): SGHVS, FQNEAQ. The CDR3 DNA reads as TGTGCCAGCACCTTCTTAGCGAGCACCTACAATGAGCAGTTCTTC. Protein: CASTFLASTYNEQFF. Together with reference TRBV7-8 and TRBJ2-1, the CDR3 gives the full variable domain: GAGVSQSPRYKVAKRGQDVALRCDPISGHVSLFWYQQALGQGPEFLTYFQNEAQLDKSGLPSDRFFAERPEGSVSTLKIQRTQQEDSAVYLCASTFLASTYNEQFFGPGTRLTVL.

This clone has only one observation. The rearrangement links TRBV14 to TRBJ1-1; D is ambiguous. Trimming stripped 1 base from V and 1 base from J, with 7 bases between. Germline V gene data show CDR1 as SGHDN and CDR2 as FVKESK. The CDR3 consists of 14 residues. The CDR3, as DNA: TGTGCCAGCAGCCAAGCGACACCGAACACTGAAGCTTTCTTT. It specifies CASSQATPNTEAFF.

This chain links TRBV7-2 with TRBJ1-6, with 8 bases fitting TRBD1. From germline, CDR1 is SGHTA and CDR2 FQGNSA. V lost 5 bases to trimming and J lost 6 bases; unmatched junction nucleotides: 6. The CDR3 covers 15 residues. CDR3 residues: CASSLGQGLNSPLHF. As DNA, the CDR3 is TGTGCCAGCAGCCTAGGACAGGGTCTTAATTCACCCCTCCACTTT.

CDR3 DNA: TGCGCCAGCAGCCAAGACGGGGCTGGCGGGGACGAGCAGTACTTC. Encoded protein: CASSQDGAGGDEQYF. The V call is TRBV4-1, the J call TRBJ2-7; perhaps TRBD2 as D (6 bases). The CDR3 totals 15 residues. The germline gives CDR1 MGHRA, CDR2 YSYEKL. The V end lost 0 bases, the J end lost 5 bases, and 14 bases lay between the germline ends.

The rearrangement joins TRBV24-1 to TRBJ2-3; D perhaps matches TRBD2 (6 bases). Between the trimmed V and J ends, which lost 3 bases and 3 bases, there was a span of 12 bases. Germline V CDR1 and CDR2: KGHDR, SFDVKD. This CDR3 has 15 residues. The CDR3 loop is CATSDPSDYTDTQYF. The DNA for the CDR3 is TGTGCCACCAGTGATCCCTCGGACTATACAGATACGCAGTATTTT.

The chain has TRBV27 and TRBJ1-4, with 7 bases that match TRBD1. The CDR3 totals 14 residues. V lost 6 bases to trimming and J lost 8 bases; unmatched junction nucleotides: 9. CDR1 and CDR2 from the germline V gene are MNHEY and SMNVEV (reference sequence). Here the CDR3 reads CASRMTGLSEKLFF. In nucleotides, the CDR3 is TGTGCCAGCAGGATGACAGGGTTAAGCGAAAAACTGTTTTTT.

This chain links TRBV24-1 with TRBJ2-1; 7 nucleotides line up with TRBD1. Germline V gives CDR1 KGHDR, CDR2 SFDVKD. J was trimmed by 4 bases and V by 3 bases; bases with no gene match: 5. The CDR3 consists of 15 residues. CDR3: CATSDPVTGYNEQFF. CDR3 DNA: TGTGCCACCAGTGATCCAGTGACAGGGTACAATGAGCAGTTCTTC.

The CDR3 here is CASSPIGQGVYSSRSYEQYF. The DNA of the CDR3 is TGTGCCAGCAGTCCTATTGGGCAGGGGGTATACTCCTCACGCTCCTACGAGCAGTACTTC. The V call is TRBV27, the J call TRBJ2-7, with 7 bases fitting TRBD1. The CDR3 sequence is 20 residues long. V trimming: 5 bases; J trimming: 0 bases; junction bases outside the gene matches: 22. Germline CDR1 and CDR2: MNHEY and SMNVEV (reference sequence).

V is TRBV12-3 or TRBV12-4 and J is TRBJ2-5, with D perhaps matching TRBD2 (6 bases). V was shortened by 8 bases and J by 1 base, with 8 bases between the two germline ends. The CDR3 spans 12 residues. The CDR3, as DNA: TGTGCCAGCGGCGGGATCCAAGAGACCCAGTACTTC. Translated: CASGGIQETQYF.

A few counts support this clone. The CDR3 bases are TGTGCCAGCACAAAAAGCATAGTGGCTTTCTTT. Its translation is CASTKSIVAFF. The chain couples TRBV2 to TRBJ1-1, with D unresolved. The CDR3 consists of 11 residues. Trimming pared 7 bases from V and 11 bases from J, leaving 14 bases between. Germline V CDR1 and CDR2: SNHLY, FYNNEI. The full variable domain, with the rest looked up from reference TRBV2 and TRBJ1-1, is EPEVTQTPSHQVTQMGQEVILRCVPISNHLYFYWYRQILGQKVEFLVSFYNNEISEKSEIFDDQFSVERPDGSNFTLKIRSTKLEDSAMYFCASTKSIVAFFGQGTRLTVV.

This rearrangement joins TRBV24-1 to TRBJ2-2; possibly TRBD1 or TRBD2 for D (5 bases each). This CDR3 is 14 amino acids long. Trimming removed 3 bases at V and 6 bases at J, with 10 bases between. CDR1 and CDR2 (germline): KGHDR, SFDVKD. The CDR3 reads CATSDLARAGELFF. The CDR3, as DNA: TGTGCCACCAGTGATCTAGCCAGGGCCGGGGAGCTGTTTTTT.

The chain is built from TRBV28 and TRBJ2-3; unclear D gene. The CDR3 is made up of 13 amino acids. Germline CDR1 and CDR2: MDHEN and SYDVKM. Trimming cost V 6 bases and J 6 bases, with 13 bases left between them. The CDR3 nucleotides are TGTGCCAGCAGCCCCGCCGCTGAGGATACGCAGTATTTT. Translated, it gives CASSPAAEDTQYF.